The 23 T cell receptor beta chains presented below share a single source sample, sequenced in a study of cytomegalovirus exposure and HLA in healthy donors. PCR amplification relied on 60 Vbeta primers (plus 13 Jbeta primers). The data were produced by immunoSEQ multiplex PCR, yet TCRdb's version contains in-frame clones alone and is incomplete. The sample has about 200,000 clones; roughly 85% are singletons. The material sequenced was PBMCs. The source of these receptors is a woman in her forties or fifties in good health and CMV-seronegative.

The rearrangement links TRBV28 to TRBJ1-2; 10 nucleotides align to TRBD1. CDR3 length: 14 amino acids. Unmatched junction bases numbered 9, after V lost 6 bases and J lost 8 bases. CDR1 and CDR2 (germline): MDHEN, SYDVKM. CDR3 sequence: CASRQTGGAGGYTF. In DNA form, the CDR3 reads TGTGCCAGCAGACAGACAGGGGGCGCTGGGGGCTACACCTTC.

V usage is TRBV27 and J usage is TRBJ2-7; 14 bases align to TRBD2. The CDR3 runs 16 residues. CDR1 MNHEY and CDR2 SMNVEV come from the germline V gene (reference sequence). V was pared by 6 bases and J by 4 bases, with 8 bases of the junction left unmatched. The CDR3 loop is CASRGGLAGVGYEQYF. CDR3 coding DNA: TGTGCCAGCAGGGGGGGACTAGCGGGAGTAGGGTACGAGCAGTACTTC.

This clone was counted only a few times. The gene calls are TRBV25-1 and TRBJ2-1, with TRBD1 as a possible D gene (6 bases). V was clipped by 7 bases and J by 9 bases, with 10 bases between them. CDR1 and CDR2 from the germline V gene are MGHDK and SYGVNS. The CDR3 is 11 residues long. The CDR3 DNA reads as TGTGCCAGCACAGGGGAAGCTGAGCAGTTCTTC. Protein product: CASTGEAEQFF.

V is TRBV28 and J is TRBJ1-5, with unresolved D. Trimming pared 6 bases from V and 5 bases from J, leaving 17 bases between. This CDR3 comprises 15 residues. Germline CDR1 reads MDHEN; CDR2 reads SYDVKM. Written as DNA, the CDR3 is TGTGCCAGCAGCCTCGCCCGGGGATACGATCAGCCCCAGCATTTT. As protein: CASSLARGYDQPQHF.

Note on this clone: Mismatch with germline at one junction end may stem from a read error. Other DNA sequences in this sample translate to the same CDR3. The chain joins TRBV27 to TRBJ2-3; no clear D gene. The germline V gene has CDR1 MNHEY and CDR2 SMNVEV (reference sequence). This CDR3 region has 13 residues. CDR3 DNA: TGTGCCAGCAGCCTTAGACGGAGAGATACACAGTATTTT. Its protein is CASSLRRRDTQYF.

The gene calls are TRBV5-1 and TRBJ1-1; D is ambiguous. Germline V gene sequence: CDR1 SGHRS, CDR2 YFSETQ. V dropped 3 bases and J dropped 1 base, with 13 bases sitting between them. The CDR3 sequence is 15 residues long. CDR3 in amino acids: CASSSSLTENTEAFF. In DNA form, the CDR3 reads TGCGCCAGCAGCTCGAGTCTCACAGAGAACACTGAAGCTTTCTTT.

V gene TRBV18 combines with J gene TRBJ2-1, with 9 bases identical to TRBD2. In germline, CDR1 is KGHSH, CDR2 LQKENI. The CDR3 is 14 amino acids. Losses at the gene ends were 3 bases for V and 7 bases for J; bases not matched to a gene: 4. The CDR3 region is CASSPGTSWNEQFF. Written as DNA, the CDR3 is TGTGCCAGCTCACCGGGGACTAGCTGGAATGAGCAGTTCTTC.

The V and J genes are TRBV27 and TRBJ2-5; D is unclear. Trimming pared 8 bases from V and 4 bases from J, leaving 2 bases between. Germline V CDR1 and CDR2: MNHEY, SMNVEV (reference sequence). The CDR3 has 9 amino acids. The CDR3 bases are TGTGCCAGCCGAGAGACCCAGTACTTC. This codes for CASRETQYF.

V and J are TRBV5-5 and TRBJ2-3; D may be TRBD1 (6 bases). This CDR3 region has 15 residues. V lost 0 bases and J 1 base, leaving 9 bases between the germline ends. Germline CDR1 and CDR2: SGHKS and YYEKEE (reference sequence). The CDR3 loop reads CASSLVDSRTDTQYF. The CDR3 bases are TGTGCCAGCAGCTTGGTGGACAGCCGCACAGATACGCAGTATTTT.

The chain combines TRBV27 with TRBJ1-1; maybe TRBD1 (6 bases). Germline V gene sequence: CDR1 MNHEY, CDR2 SMNVEV (reference sequence). The V gene lost 5 bases and the J gene lost 4 bases, with 14 bases spanning the gap. The CDR3 sequence is 14 residues long. The CDR3 loop is CASSTHRVGTEAFF. The CDR3 DNA reads TGTGCCAGCAGTACACACAGGGTAGGCACTGAAGCTTTCTTT.

The gene calls are TRBV7-9 and TRBJ1-1; D uncertain. The V gene lost 3 bases and the J gene lost 11 bases, with 16 bases spanning the gap. The CDR3 sequence is 13 residues long. Germline-derived CDR1 and CDR2 are SEHNR and FQNEAQ (reference sequence). CDR3 amino acids: CASSLWQMNLAFF. The CDR3 DNA reads as TGTGCCAGCAGCTTGTGGCAGATGAATTTGGCTTTCTTT.

The chain recombines TRBV19 with TRBJ1-1; a weak D match, TRBD1 (6 bases). Trimming took off 4 bases at V and 3 bases at J, with 21 bases between the two ends. CDR3 length: 17 amino acids. The germline V gene has CDR1 LNHDA and CDR2 SQIVND (reference sequence). This CDR3 reads CASSTRDGGRKDTEAFF. CDR3 nucleotides: TGTGCCAGTAGTACCCGGGACGGGGGGCGTAAGGACACTGAAGCTTTCTTT.

The V gene is TRBV27, the J gene TRBJ2-1; TRBD2 matches at 9 bases. Germline-derived CDR1 and CDR2 are MNHEY and SMNVEV (reference sequence). The CDR3 is 15 amino acids. V dropped 4 bases and J dropped 7; count of bases not matched to a gene: 8. The CDR3 reads CASSSSSGIWNEQFF. The CDR3 DNA sequence: TGTGCCAGCAGTTCTTCTAGCGGGATATGGAATGAGCAGTTCTTC.

The rearrangement joins TRBV18 to TRBJ1-5, with TRBD1 matching 9 bases. The CDR3 consists of 15 residues. The V segment lost 8 bases and the J segment 1 base; nucleotides outside the gene matches: 6. CDR1 and CDR2 (germline): KGHSH, LQKENI. CDR3 sequence: CASTSGTGSNQPQHF. CDR3 DNA: TGTGCCAGCACCTCCGGGACAGGGAGCAATCAGCCCCAGCATTTT.

Here the CDR3 DNA reads TGCGCCAGCAGCCAGTTGGGGTACAGGGTGGGGTGGGAGACCCAGTACTTC. Translation: CASSQLGYRVGWETQYF. J is TRBJ2-5 and V is TRBV4-1, with a possible D match to TRBD1 (6 bases). Germline V lookup: CDR1 MGHRA, CDR2 YSYEKL. V lost 3 bases, J lost 5 bases, and 22 bases lay in between. This CDR3 has 17 residues.

Here the CDR3 DNA reads TGTGCCAGCAGTCAGATATCGTCAGGGGCCCAAATCTATGGCTACACCTTC. This encodes CASSQISSGAQIYGYTF. The rearrangement uses TRBV27 and TRBJ1-2, with a weak D call TRBD1 (6 bases). Germline-derived CDR1 and CDR2 are MNHEY and SMNVEV (reference sequence). The CDR3 loop spans 17 amino acids. V lost 5 bases and J lost 4, with 23 bases in between.

The chain carries TRBV20-1 and TRBJ2-1; D may be TRBD2 (6 bases). Germline lookup yields CDR1 DFQATT and CDR2 SNEGSKA (reference sequence). Trimming shortened V by 6 bases and J by 7 bases, and 10 bases separated the two germline ends. This CDR3 region has 11 residues. CDR3 sequence reads: CSARLENEQFF. In nucleotides, the CDR3 is TGCAGTGCGAGACTAGAGAATGAGCAGTTCTTC.

The V gene is TRBV28, the J gene TRBJ1-5, with D maybe TRBD1 (5 bases). Deletions cut 2 bases from V and 9 bases from J, with 17 bases between. CDR1 is MDHEN and CDR2 is SYDVKM in the germline V gene. CDR3 length: 15 residues. The CDR3 sequence is CASSLRGLQGSPQHF. As DNA, the CDR3 is TGTGCCAGCAGTTTAAGGGGACTTCAAGGTTCGCCCCAGCATTTT.

The chain uses TRBV13 and TRBJ2-5; 8 nucleotides align to TRBD1. The CDR3 sequence is 15 residues long. The V gene end was trimmed by 3 bases and the J gene end by 1 base; junction bases not matched to a gene: 4. Germline V gene lookup returns CDR1 PRHDT and CDR2 FYEKMQ (reference sequence). The DNA for the CDR3 is TGTGCCAGCAGCTTCGGACAGGGACCCCAAGAGACCCAGTACTTC. It is translated as CASSFGQGPQETQYF.

This clone has more than one count but fewer than ten. The V gene is TRBV4-2, the J gene TRBJ2-2; D is unclear. V was shortened by 2 bases and J by 0 bases, with 7 bases between the two germline ends. CDR1 and CDR2 from the germline V gene are LGHNA and YNFKEQ. This CDR3 has 15 amino acids. CDR3 loop: CASSQMAANTGELFF. The DNA of the CDR3 is TGTGCCAGCAGCCAAATGGCAGCGAACACCGGGGAGCTGTTTTTT.

The chain employs TRBV30 and TRBJ2-3; the match to TRBD2 covers 8 bases. The V and J ends lost 2 bases and 0 bases, in that order; junction bases with no gene match: 4. The CDR3 is 15 residues long. Germline V gene sequence: CDR1 GTSNPN, CDR2 SVGIG (reference sequence). In DNA, the CDR3 is TGTGCCTGGAGTCCTAGCGGGTTAAGCACAGATACGCAGTATTTT. Its translation: CAWSPSGLSTDTQYF.

The rearrangement joins TRBV5-1 to TRBJ2-3; 7 nucleotides line up with TRBD2. J gave up 4 bases and V 0 bases, and 8 bases lay outside the gene matches. Per germline, CDR1 SGHRS and CDR2 YFSETQ. The CDR3 loop spans 16 amino acids. The CDR3 sequence is CASSLDGLVVADTQYF. CDR3 nucleotide sequence: TGCGCCAGCAGCTTGGATGGACTAGTTGTGGCAGATACGCAGTATTTT.

This clone was seen only a few times. The chain combines TRBV28 with TRBJ1-2, with D perhaps TRBD1 (6 bases). Germline assignment: CDR1 MDHEN and CDR2 SYDVKM. V lost 8 bases, J lost 4 bases, and 14 bases lay in between. The CDR3 contains 13 residues. The CDR3 coding sequence is TGTGCCAGCCACGACAGGAGCACCTATGGCTACACCTTC. This translates into CASHDRSTYGYTF.